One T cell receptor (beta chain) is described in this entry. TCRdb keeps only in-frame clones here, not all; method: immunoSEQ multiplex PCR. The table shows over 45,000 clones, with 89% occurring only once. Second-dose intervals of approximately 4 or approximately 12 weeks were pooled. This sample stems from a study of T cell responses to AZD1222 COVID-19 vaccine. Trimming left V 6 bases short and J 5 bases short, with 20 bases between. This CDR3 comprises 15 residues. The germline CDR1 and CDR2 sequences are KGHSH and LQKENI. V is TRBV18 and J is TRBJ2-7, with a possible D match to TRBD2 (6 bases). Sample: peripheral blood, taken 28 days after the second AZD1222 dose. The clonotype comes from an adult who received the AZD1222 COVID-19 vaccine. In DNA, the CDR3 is TGTGCCAGCTCTATCGGGACTCCGGGGGTCAACGAGCAGTACTTC. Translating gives CASSIGTPGVNEQYF.